A single TCR beta chain is shown here with its context. As yet, its antigen is unknown. RNA transcripts gave rise to amplified TCR beta CDR3 regions. With the HTBI primer set, the TCR CDR3 went through a first round of RT-PCR. Each CDR3 protein is one row after TCRdb ran MiXCR on the multiplex PCR reads. The sample holds about 160,000 distinct CDR3 sequences, 9.4% seen once. Patients aged 18 to 65 had newly diagnosed hyperthyroidism of under 2 months' duration. Predating any ophthalmopathy symptoms, the blood sample was taken at first hyperthyroidism diagnosis. CDR1 is SGHTA and CDR2 is FQGNSA in the germline V gene. This CDR3 comprises 15 residues. Between the trimmed V and J ends, which lost 6 bases and 4 bases, there was a span of 17 bases. The data were taken from a study of T cells in Graves' hyperthyroidism and ophthalmopathy. Study results and limitations: Most thyroid clonotypes expanded above 0.001 appeared in blood too. The model anticipated ophthalmopathy a median about 7.1 months pre-onset.

The chain joins TRBV7-2 to TRBJ2-3, with D perhaps being TRBD1 or TRBD2 (7 bases each). The receptor was isolated from a woman aged 18-29 years with Graves' hyperthyroidism that later progressed to Graves' ophthalmopathy. The sample comprised blood. The CDR3 DNA reads as TGTGCCAGCAGACCCAACAGGGGAGGGTCAGATACGCAGTATTTT. Protein sequence: CASRPNRGGSDTQYF.